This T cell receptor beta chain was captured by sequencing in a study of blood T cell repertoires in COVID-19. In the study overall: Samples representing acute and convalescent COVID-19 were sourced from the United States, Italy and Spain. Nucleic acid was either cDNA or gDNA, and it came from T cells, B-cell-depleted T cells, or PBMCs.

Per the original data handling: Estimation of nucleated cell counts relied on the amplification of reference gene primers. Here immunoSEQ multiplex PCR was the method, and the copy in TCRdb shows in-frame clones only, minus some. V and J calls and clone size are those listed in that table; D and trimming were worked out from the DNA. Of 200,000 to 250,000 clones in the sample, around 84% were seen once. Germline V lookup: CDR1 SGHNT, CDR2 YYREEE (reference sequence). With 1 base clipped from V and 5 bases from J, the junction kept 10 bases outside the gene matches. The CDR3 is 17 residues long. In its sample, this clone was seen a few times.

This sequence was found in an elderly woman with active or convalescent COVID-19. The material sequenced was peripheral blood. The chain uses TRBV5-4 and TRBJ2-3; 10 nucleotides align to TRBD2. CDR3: CASSLIVAGGDRDTQYF. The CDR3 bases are TGTGCCAGCAGCTTGATTGTAGCGGGGGGCGATCGAGATACGCAGTATTTT.